The 26 T cell receptor beta chains below all came from one sample that was sequenced in a study of control samples from healthy donors and cancer patients (dated by TCRdb to about 2020). Libraries were prepared through the immunoSEQ multiplex PCR assay. Entries here come from immuneACCESS through TCRdb and include only in-frame sequences with V and J called. Some clones fail to appear in such tables; in the studies checked, an unresolved V gene covers under half of the shortfall, and the cause of the remainder is unknown. The sample contains approximately 140,000 clones, roughly 92% of them found a single time. Approximately 11% of the sample rests with the top ten. Sequenced sample: blood. These receptors all come from a man aged 25 to 40 in good health.

The chain joins TRBV9 to TRBJ1-1; tentatively, D is TRBD1 (6 bases). Per the germline V gene, CDR1 is SGDLS and CDR2 is YYNGEE. The CDR3 is made up of 15 amino acids. Between the trimmed V and J ends, which lost 0 bases and 3 bases, there was a span of 12 bases. CDR3 nucleotide sequence: TGTGCCAGCAGCGTAGGGGCCGGACAGTACACTGAAGCTTTCTTT. Residues: CASSVGAGQYTEAFF. Based on the CDR3 plus reference TRBV9 and TRBJ1-1, the full variable domain is DSGVTQTPKHLITATGQRVTLRCSPRSGDLSVYWYQQSLDQGLQFLIQYYNGEERAKGNILERFSAQQFPDLHSELNLSSLELGDSALYFCASSVGAGQYTEAFFGQGTRLTVV.

In DNA form, the CDR3 reads TGTGCCAGCAGCCTCCTAGCGGGAGGCCTACAAGAACACTACGAGCAGTACTTC. It is translated as CASSLLAGGLQEHYEQYF. The chain carries TRBV7-9 and TRBJ2-7; TRBD2 matches at 11 bases. The trim removed 5 bases at V and 3 bases at J, leaving 15 bases unmatched. The CDR3 runs 18 residues. Per germline, CDR1 SEHNR and CDR2 FQNEAQ (reference sequence).

The rearrangement uses TRBV6-5 and TRBJ1-2; TRBD1 matches 7 bases. Germline CDR1 reads MNHEY; CDR2 reads SVGAGI. Trimming at V came to 6 bases and at J to 1 base, leaving 8 bases not matched to a gene. This CDR3 is 15 amino acids long. CDR3 bases: TGTGCCAGCAGGGGACAGACTTATGGTAACTATGGCTACACCTTC. Encoded protein: CASRGQTYGNYGYTF.

The V gene is TRBV14, the J gene TRBJ2-1; 7 nucleotides agree with TRBD2. The V segment lost 4 bases and the J segment 5 bases; nucleotides outside the gene matches: 8. The CDR3 extends over 15 amino acids. Germline-derived CDR1 and CDR2 are SGHDN and FVKESK. CDR3 nucleotides: TGTGCCAGCAGCCCCATGGGGGGGAAGAACAATGAGCAGTTCTTC. Its protein is CASSPMGGKNNEQFF.

V usage is TRBV10-1 and J usage is TRBJ2-3; D is undetermined. Germline lookup yields CDR1 WNHNN and CDR2 SYGVQD (reference sequence). Trimming took off 4 bases at V and 6 bases at J, with 14 bases between the two ends. The CDR3 covers 14 residues. CDR3 residues: CASSVAPVPDTQYF. The CDR3 DNA follows: TGCGCCAGCAGTGTAGCCCCCGTGCCGGATACGCAGTATTTT.

The V call is TRBV5-6, the J call TRBJ2-1, with 7 bases matching TRBD2. The CDR3 runs to 15 residues. CDR1 is SGHDT and CDR2 is YYEEEE in the germline V gene. The J segment lost 6 bases and the V segment lost 4 bases, leaving 10 bases of the junction unmatched. In nucleotides, the CDR3 is TGTGCCAGCAGCCCTTACGGTGGGAGGGCCAATGAGCAGTTCTTC. It specifies CASSPYGGRANEQFF.

V is TRBV2 and J is TRBJ2-1; perhaps D is TRBD1 or TRBD2 (5 bases each). Per the germline V gene, CDR1 is SNHLY and CDR2 is FYNNEI. CDR3 length: 19 residues. V was shortened by 7 bases and J by 8 bases, with 33 bases between the two germline ends. Written as DNA, the CDR3 is TGTGCCAGCATACCCCGGGACCCAAACTCCCCCTTTAGCTCGGATGAGCAGTTCTTC. Residues: CASIPRDPNSPFSSDEQFF.

The chain is built from TRBV6-6 and TRBJ1-5; D remains ambiguous. V dropped 2 bases and J dropped 3 bases, with 2 bases sitting between them. The CDR3 loop spans 12 amino acids. Germline V gene lookup returns CDR1 MNHNY and CDR2 SVGAGI (reference sequence). The CDR3 DNA sequence: TGTGCCAGCAGTTACGACAATCAGCCCCAGCATTTT. Translated, it gives CASSYDNQPQHF.

The chain combines TRBV5-4 with TRBJ2-5; no reliable D call. Trimming removed 1 base at V and 4 bases at J, with 11 bases between. The CDR3 runs 14 residues. Germline V lookup: CDR1 SGHNT, CDR2 YYREEE (reference sequence). The CDR3, as DNA: TGTGCCAGCAGCTTGAGGCTCAAGGGAGAGACCCAGTACTTC. Its translation: CASSLRLKGETQYF.

This rearrangement joins TRBV19 to TRBJ1-5, with D maybe TRBD1 (5 bases). V was cut by 5 bases and J by 4 bases, with 9 bases left in between. The CDR3 loop spans 13 amino acids. Germline assignment: CDR1 LNHDA and CDR2 SQIVND (reference sequence). The CDR3 region has the DNA TGTGCCAGTAGTTTTCAGGGAAATCAGCCCCAGCATTTT. It codes for CASSFQGNQPQHF.

The V and J genes are TRBV18 and TRBJ2-4; 7 bases are a match to TRBD2. This CDR3 has 18 residues. The junction had 20 bases not matched to a gene; V was cut back by 3 bases and J by 9 bases. From germline, CDR1 is KGHSH and CDR2 LQKENI. The CDR3 nucleotides read TGTGCCAGCTCACCCCAATCCGCGGCATATGGAAGGGAGGGCATTCAGTACTTC. Its protein product is CASSPQSAAYGREGIQYF.

The chain links TRBV3-1 (or the pseudogene TRBV3-2) to TRBJ1-1; 7 nucleotides line up with TRBD1. This CDR3 region has 15 residues. The V gene end was trimmed by 2 bases and the J gene end by 1 base; junction bases not matched to a gene: 4. The V gene's germline CDR1 is LGHDT and CDR2 YNNKEL (reference sequence). The CDR3 coding sequence is TGTGCCAGCAGCCAATCATCAGGGGGGAACACTGAAGCTTTCTTT. It specifies CASSQSSGGNTEAFF.

V and J are TRBV10-3 and TRBJ1-1; D gene ambiguous. Germline CDR1 and CDR2: ENHRY and SYGVKD. Trimming cost V 3 bases and J 2 bases, with 22 bases left between them. This CDR3 region has 18 residues. The CDR3 DNA is TGTGCCATCAGTGATTTCGTGGTTCGGCCGGAATCTAACACTGAAGCTTTCTTT. Amino acid sequence: CAISDFVVRPESNTEAFF.

The J gene is TRBJ2-5, the V gene TRBV10-3; D remains unclear. CDR1 and CDR2 (germline): ENHRY, SYGVKD. This CDR3 is 12 amino acids long. Trimming stripped 0 bases from V and 5 bases from J, with 4 bases between. The CDR3 sequence: CAISESLETQYF. The DNA for the CDR3 is TGTGCCATCAGTGAGTCCTTGGAGACCCAGTACTTC.

CDR3 sequence reads: CASSFWGLAGTGELFF. CDR3 sequence (DNA): TGTGCCAGCAGCTTTTGGGGACTAGCGGGCACCGGGGAGCTGTTTTTT. The rearrangement joins TRBV7-9 to TRBJ2-2, with 12 bases identical to TRBD2. CDR1 is SEHNR and CDR2 is FQNEAQ in the germline V gene (reference sequence). This CDR3 has 16 amino acids. The junction had 3 bases not matched to a gene; V was cut back by 3 bases and J by 4 bases.

The rearrangement joins TRBV3-1 (or the pseudogene TRBV3-2) to TRBJ1-2; D not resolved. Trimming cost V 4 bases and J 1 base, with 13 bases left between them. This CDR3 region has 15 residues. Germline lookup yields CDR1 LGHDT and CDR2 YNNKEL (reference sequence). The CDR3 sequence: CASSPQLGFNYGYTF. The CDR3 DNA reads as TGTGCCAGCAGCCCCCAACTAGGTTTTAACTATGGCTACACCTTC.

The V call is TRBV7-9, the J call TRBJ2-1; perhaps TRBD2 as D (5 bases). V dropped 3 bases and J dropped 5 bases, with 11 bases sitting between them. The CDR3 contains 14 residues. Germline V gene data show CDR1 as SEHNR and CDR2 as FQNEAQ (reference sequence). CDR3 protein: CASSFVARHNEQFF. CDR3 bases: TGTGCCAGCAGCTTCGTAGCGAGACACAATGAGCAGTTCTTC.

The count of this clone is one. The rearrangement uses TRBV6-5 and TRBJ2-1, with D possibly TRBD2 on 5 matching bases. The V end was cut by 10 bases, the J end by 8 bases, with 21 bases between. Germline assignment: CDR1 MNHEY and CDR2 SVGAGI. CDR3 length: 14 amino acids. The CDR3 nucleotides are TGTGCCACAGAAGTGGGAGACAACTGGGATGAGCAGTTCTTC. Protein: CATEVGDNWDEQFF.

The gene calls are TRBV4-3 and TRBJ1-1; D not certain. This CDR3 spans 12 amino acids. Trimming removed 0 bases at V and 8 bases at J, with 7 bases between. From germline, CDR1 is LGHNA and CDR2 YSLEER. The CDR3 bases are TGCGCCAGCAGCCAAGATGAACAAGAAGCTTTCTTT. It translates to CASSQDEQEAFF.

V usage is TRBV7-9 and J usage is TRBJ1-1; TRBD1 matches 7 bases. Looked up from germline, CDR1 is SEHNR and CDR2 is FQNEAQ (reference sequence). The length of the CDR3 is 16 residues. V lost 1 base, J lost 0 bases, and 5 bases stayed unmatched. The DNA of the CDR3 is TGTGCCAGCAGCTTAGGCCAACAGGGGATGAACACTGAAGCTTTCTTT. Translation: CASSLGQQGMNTEAFF.

This chain joins TRBV25-1 and TRBJ1-2; tentatively, D is TRBD1 (6 bases). In germline, CDR1 is MGHDK, CDR2 SYGVNS. This CDR3 is 14 amino acids long. CDR3 loop: CARRGEGVIRSYTF. The CDR3 DNA is TGTGCTCGAAGGGGGGAGGGGGTAATCAGGAGTTACACCTTC.

The chain has TRBV28 and TRBJ1-1, with 7 bases aligning to TRBD1. The trim removed 5 bases at V and 3 bases at J, leaving 18 bases unmatched. From germline, CDR1 is MDHEN and CDR2 SYDVKM. The CDR3 loop spans 18 amino acids. CDR3 bases: TGTGCCAGCAGTAAATTCGGACAGGACTATCTAGCCTACACTGAAGCTTTCTTT. Amino acids: CASSKFGQDYLAYTEAFF.

V usage is TRBV19 and J usage is TRBJ2-3, with 7 bases lining up with TRBD2. The CDR3 has 13 amino acids. Germline CDR1 and CDR2: LNHDA and SQIVND (reference sequence). V trimming: 11 bases; J trimming: 4 bases; junction bases outside the gene matches: 9. In nucleotides, the CDR3 is TGTGCCTCCACGGCGGGAGTGTCAGATACGCAGTATTTT. Protein sequence: CASTAGVSDTQYF.

J is TRBJ2-5 and V is TRBV30; D may match TRBD1 or TRBD2 (5 bases each). Trimming removed 2 bases at V and 5 bases at J, with 9 bases between. The germline gives CDR1 GTSNPN, CDR2 SVGIG (reference sequence). The CDR3 sequence is 12 residues long. CDR3 nucleotides: TGTGCCTGGAGTCGGGACGATGAGACCCAGTACTTC. The encoded protein is CAWSRDDETQYF.

V and J are TRBV2 and TRBJ2-7; D remains ambiguous. The V and J ends lost 7 bases and 2 bases respectively, with 12 bases between them. The CDR3 has 13 amino acids. Looked up from germline, CDR1 is SNHLY and CDR2 is FYNNEI. CDR3 amino acids: CASTRVIPYEQYF. CDR3 in DNA: TGTGCCAGCACCCGGGTAATCCCCTACGAGCAGTACTTC.

The chain links TRBV2 to TRBJ1-5; D perhaps matches TRBD1 (6 bases). The CDR3 is 14 residues long. CDR1 SNHLY and CDR2 FYNNEI come from the germline V gene. V lost 2 bases, J lost 4 bases, and 9 bases lay in between. This CDR3 is CASSEQGQNQPQHF. In DNA, the CDR3 is TGTGCCAGCAGTGAACAGGGGCAAAATCAGCCCCAGCATTTT.